The 25 T cell receptor beta chains given below trace back to one sample, sequenced in a study of early T cells in non-severe SARS-CoV-2 infection. Using its own MiXCR run on the 5' RACE reads, TCRdb lists one record per CDR3 protein. The data show nearly 70,000 distinct CDR3 sequences, over 3.5% seen once. This specimen consisted of whole blood, obtained at baseline. The receptors were gathered from an adult who was a healthcare worker with PCR-confirmed SARS-CoV-2 infection or an uninfected control (not recorded which). The donor label of this sample is uncertain.

This clonotype was counted between two and nine times. V is TRBV2 and J is TRBJ1-6; 7 nucleotides match TRBD1. CDR1 and CDR2 from the germline V gene are SNHLY and FYNNEI. CDR3 size: 13 residues. This CDR3 is CASRDSLNSPLHF. In nucleotides, the CDR3 is TGTGCTAGCCGGGACAGTTTGAATTCACCCCTCCACTTT.

This clonotype has only a few counts. The rearrangement links TRBV10-3 to TRBJ2-3; D not resolved. CDR3 size: 11 residues. Trimming pared 2 bases from V and 5 bases from J, leaving 2 bases between. Germline CDR1 is ENHRY and CDR2 is SYGVKD. The CDR3 sequence: CAISEGDTQYF. CDR3 nucleotide sequence: TGTGCCATCAGTGAGGGAGATACGCAGTATTTT.

In its sample, this clonotype was seen a few times. The chain employs TRBV5-1 and TRBJ1-2; the D is unclear. The CDR3 extends over 12 amino acids. The V and J ends lost 2 bases and 6 bases respectively, with 8 bases between them. CDR1 is SGHRS, CDR2 YFSETQ, per germline. CDR3 sequence: CASSLGEDGYTF. The CDR3 region has the DNA TGCGCCAGCAGCTTAGGAGAAGATGGCTACACCTTC.

This chain connects TRBV13 to TRBJ2-5; 10 positions match TRBD2. The CDR3 extends over 16 amino acids. Germline CDR1 is PRHDT and CDR2 is FYEKMQ (reference sequence). With 1 base clipped from V and 1 base from J, the junction kept 3 bases outside the gene matches. DNA for the CDR3: TGTGCCAGCAGCTTAGTTAGCGGGGGGAGCCAAGAGACCCAGTACTTC. Amino acid sequence: CASSLVSGGSQETQYF.

This clonotype has ten or more counts. The J gene is TRBJ2-3, the V gene TRBV5-5; D unresolved. This CDR3 has 16 residues. The germline gives CDR1 SGHKS, CDR2 YYEKEE (reference sequence). The V end lost 0 bases, the J end lost 2 bases, and 13 bases lay between the germline ends. This chain's CDR3 is CASSLEGRGNTDTQYF. The CDR3 DNA is TGTGCCAGCAGCTTGGAGGGTCGCGGAAACACAGATACGCAGTATTTT. The full variable domain, with the rest looked up from reference TRBV5-5 and TRBJ2-3, is DAGVTQSPTHLIKTRGQQVTLRCSPISGHKSVSWYQQVLGQGPQFIFQYYEKEERGRGNFPDRFSARQFPNYSSELNVNALLLGDSALYLCASSLEGRGNTDTQYFGPGTRLTVL.

This clonotype occurred many times. The chain carries TRBV6-6 and TRBJ1-3, with no clear D. Trimming took 0 bases from V and 0 from J, leaving 9 bases between them. In germline, CDR1 is MNHNY, CDR2 SVGAGI (reference sequence). The CDR3 spans 16 residues. The CDR3 reads CASSYSGPNSGNTIYF. For the CDR3, the DNA is TGTGCCAGCAGTTACTCAGGCCCTAACTCTGGAAACACCATATATTTT.

In its sample, this clonotype was seen many times. The V and J genes are TRBV12-3 or TRBV12-4 and TRBJ1-3; D ambiguous. V was clipped by 5 bases and J by 0 bases, with 8 bases between them. The CDR3 covers 14 residues. The CDR3 is CASSRPISGNTIYF. The CDR3 region has the DNA TGTGCCAGCAGTCGTCCTATCTCTGGAAACACCATATATTTT.

This clonotype was recorded at least ten times. J is TRBJ2-1 and V is TRBV4-1; D is unclear. The CDR3 consists of 17 residues. The V gene lost 0 bases and the J gene lost 0 bases, with 12 bases spanning the gap. The germline CDR1 and CDR2 sequences are MGHRA and YSYEKL. The CDR3, as DNA: TGCGCCAGCAGCCAAGATCGTGGTTCAAGCTCCTACAATGAGCAGTTCTTC. Translated: CASSQDRGSSSYNEQFF.

V usage is TRBV4-2 and J usage is TRBJ2-7; 13 bases are shared with TRBD2. Trimming took 4 bases from V and 6 from J; bases not matched to a gene: 6. This CDR3 comprises 15 residues. The germline V gene has CDR1 LGHNA and CDR2 YNFKEQ. The CDR3 sequence: CASSRGTSGDFEQYF. CDR3 DNA: TGTGCCAGCAGCCGAGGGACTAGCGGGGATTTCGAGCAGTACTTC.

This clonotype was counted between two and nine times. The CDR3 loop reads CSARVRDRGRETQYF. CDR3 nucleotides: TGCAGTGCTAGAGTCCGGGACAGGGGCCGGGAGACCCAGTACTTC. The chain couples TRBV20-1 to TRBJ2-5; 10 positions agree with TRBD1. The CDR3 has 15 residues. With 1 base clipped from V and 5 bases from J, the junction kept 7 bases outside the gene matches. Germline values: CDR1 DFQATT, CDR2 SNEGSKA (reference sequence).

This clonotype was counted at least ten times. The chain links TRBV6-5 to TRBJ2-7; maybe TRBD2 (6 bases). Trimming removed 4 bases from V and 4 bases from J, with 14 bases in between. The CDR3 runs to 14 residues. Looked up from germline, CDR1 is MNHEY and CDR2 is SVGAGI. Written as DNA, the CDR3 is TGTGCCAGCAGTTCCCTGAGAGGAGGGTACGAGCAGTACTTC. This gives the protein CASSSLRGGYEQYF.

This clonotype was counted ten times or more. The chain recombines TRBV6-5 with TRBJ1-2; D ambiguous. V dropped 3 bases and J dropped 4 bases, with 12 bases sitting between them. CDR1 and CDR2 from the germline V gene are MNHEY and SVGAGI. This CDR3 region has 14 residues. The CDR3 sequence: CASSYEREAYGYTF. The DNA of the CDR3 is TGTGCCAGCAGTTATGAACGGGAGGCCTATGGCTACACCTTC.

At least ten counts were recorded for this clonotype. The CDR3 here is CSVASTGPHRGETQYF. The CDR3 DNA reads as TGCAGCGTTGCTTCAACCGGACCACACAGGGGTGAGACCCAGTACTTC. This rearrangement joins TRBV29-1 to TRBJ2-5; 7 positions match TRBD1. The V and J ends lost 4 bases and 5 bases, in that order; junction bases with no gene match: 16. Germline loops: CDR1 SQVTM, CDR2 ANQGSEA. The CDR3 is 16 amino acids.

This clonotype was observed a few times. The chain joins TRBV20-1 to TRBJ2-2; 10 nucleotides align to TRBD1. The germline CDR1 and CDR2 sequences are DFQATT and SNEGSKA (reference sequence). The J segment lost 3 bases and the V segment lost 6 bases, leaving 10 bases of the junction unmatched. This CDR3 is built from 16 residues. The CDR3 is CSAPDRGKLDTGELFF. The CDR3 bases are TGCAGTGCCCCGGACAGGGGGAAGTTGGACACCGGGGAGCTGTTTTTT.

The chain is built from TRBV7-8 and TRBJ2-4; a possible D gene is TRBD2 (6 bases). V lost 3 bases and J lost 8, with 17 bases in between. The CDR3 sequence is 15 residues long. Germline V gene sequence: CDR1 SGHVS, CDR2 FQNEAQ. Here the CDR3 reads CASSLGDLPRDIQYF. For the CDR3, the DNA is TGTGCCAGCAGCTTGGGGGACTTACCTAGGGACATTCAGTACTTC.

This clonotype was detected only a few times. This chain joins TRBV5-6 and TRBJ1-1; D is ambiguous. The CDR3 totals 14 residues. Germline CDR1 reads SGHDT; CDR2 reads YYEEEE. V lost 2 bases, J lost 0 bases, and 8 bases lay in between. The CDR3: CASSLPGMNTEAFF. CDR3 nucleotides: TGTGCCAGCAGCTTACCGGGCATGAACACTGAAGCTTTCTTT.

Many counts were recorded for this clonotype. This chain links TRBV12-3 or TRBV12-4 with TRBJ1-3; D call uncertain. With 5 bases removed from V and 5 bases from J, the gap between germline ends came to 10 bases. The CDR3 loop spans 13 amino acids. This CDR3 is CASSPPHRNTIYF. The DNA of the CDR3 is TGTGCCAGCAGTCCCCCCCACAGAAACACCATATATTTT.

In its sample, this clonotype was seen a few times. The chain links TRBV9 to TRBJ2-3; 8 nucleotides agree with TRBD1. The CDR3 spans 15 residues. Trimming at V came to 0 bases and at J to 4 bases, leaving 4 bases not matched to a gene. CDR1 is SGDLS and CDR2 is YYNGEE in the germline V gene. CDR3 loop: CASSVVPGGSDTQYF. The CDR3 region has the DNA TGTGCCAGCAGCGTAGTTCCAGGGGGCTCAGATACGCAGTATTTT.

In its sample, this clonotype was seen many times. The chain joins TRBV6-6 to TRBJ2-7; the match to TRBD2 covers 7 bases. Germline V gene lookup returns CDR1 MNHNY and CDR2 SVGAGI (reference sequence). The length of the CDR3 is 14 residues. Unmatched junction bases numbered 9, after V lost 7 bases and J lost 3 bases. The CDR3: CASTLGGVGYEQYF. The CDR3 DNA is TGTGCCAGCACCCTGGGAGGGGTGGGCTACGAGCAGTACTTC.

There are a few counts of this clonotype. J is TRBJ1-3 and V is TRBV28; D not resolved. Deletions cut 6 bases from V and 0 bases from J, with 9 bases between. CDR3 length: 14 residues. Germline values: CDR1 MDHEN, CDR2 SYDVKM. In DNA, the CDR3 is TGTGCCAGCAGCGACATCCGCTCTGGAAACACCATATATTTT. Its protein is CASSDIRSGNTIYF.

This clonotype occurred many times. The chain recombines TRBV19 with TRBJ2-2; 7 bases agree with TRBD2. The CDR3 length is 16 residues. Germline CDR1 is LNHDA and CDR2 is SQIVND (reference sequence). V lost 7 bases, J lost 0 bases, and 8 bases stayed unmatched. CDR3 sequence (DNA): TGTGCCAGTACCCGGGGAGGGCTAGCGAACACCGGGGAGCTGTTTTTT. Residues: CASTRGGLANTGELFF. Full variable domain (rest looked up from reference TRBV19 and TRBJ2-2): DGGITQSPKYLFRKEGQNVTLSCEQNLNHDAMYWYRQDPGQGLRLIYYSQIVNDFQKGDIAEGYSVSREKKESFPLTVTSAQKNPTAFYLCASTRGGLANTGELFFGEGSRLTVL.

This clonotype was seen a handful of times. V usage is TRBV9 and J usage is TRBJ2-1; unclear D gene. The V and J ends lost 1 base and 4 bases respectively, with 6 bases between them. Per germline, CDR1 SGDLS and CDR2 YYNGEE. The CDR3 is 13 amino acids. In DNA form, the CDR3 reads TGTGCCAGCAGCGTAACACTTTACAATGAGCAGTTCTTC. This gives the protein CASSVTLYNEQFF.

This clonotype has ten or more counts. The chain uses TRBV5-1 and TRBJ1-1; D gene unclear. V lost 0 bases to trimming and J lost 1 base, with 4 bases between them. The CDR3 is 13 residues long. Germline V gene sequence: CDR1 SGHRS, CDR2 YFSETQ. Here the CDR3 DNA reads TGCGCCAGCAGCTTGGTTGCGAACACTGAAGCTTTCTTT. Translated: CASSLVANTEAFF.

This clonotype has only a few counts. The V and J genes are TRBV12-5 and TRBJ2-1; 12 bases agree with TRBD2. Germline lookup yields CDR1 LGHNT and CDR2 FRNRAP. This CDR3 spans 16 amino acids. V lost 3 bases and J lost 2; bases outside the gene matches: 2. The CDR3 DNA sequence: TGTGCTAGTGGTTTCGGACTAGCGGGGCCCTACAATGAGCAGTTCTTC. Residues: CASGFGLAGPYNEQFF. The full variable domain, with the rest looked up from reference TRBV12-5 and TRBJ2-1, is DARVTQTPRHKVTEMGQEVTMRCQPILGHNTVFWYRQTMMQGLELLAYFRNRAPLDDSGMPKDRFSAEMPDATLATLKIQPSEPRDSAVYFCASGFGLAGPYNEQFFGPGTRLTVL.

As to this clonotype: At one end, the junction sequence differs from germline, possibly due to a read error. The chain uses TRBV7-9 and TRBJ2-7; D is uncertain. The CDR3 is 14 amino acids. CDR1 is SEHNR and CDR2 is FQNEAQ in the germline V gene (reference sequence). The CDR3 DNA sequence: TGTGCCAGCAGTTTAGTACACGGAAACTACGAGCAGTACTTC. Amino acids: CASSLVHGNYEQYF.